Here is one T cell receptor (beta chain) with its context. This clone was seen a few times. Its recognized antigen is unknown. Nothing much larger sits one base from this clone, and base qualities are not available. Collaborating institutions collected whole blood in K2EDTA tubes following their own protocols. Collaborator samples were shipped for TCRbeta analysis as frozen whole blood, isolated PBMCs, or DNA extracted from either sample type. The immunoSEQ Assay, a bias-controlled multiplex PCR, was used to amplify TCRbeta CDR3 regions from genomic DNA. The paper's data handling went like this. Within the assay, amplification of reference gene primers was used to estimate how many nucleated cells each sample contained. To quantify the absolute abundance of each unique TCRbeta CDR3 rearrangement, sequence reads were collapsed and filtered. For each sample, productive Simpson clonality was calculated by taking the square root of Simpson's diversity index across productive rearrangements. TCRdb took over this immuneACCESS table, retaining in-frame rearrangements with V and J assigned. Such tables are incomplete; in checked studies, under half of the missing clones stem from an unresolved V gene, and the remainder is unexplained. The DNA was the basis for D and trimming; V, J and clone size are from that table. For this sample the table gives around 24,000 clones, of which over 80% were detected only once. The top ten constitute 55% to 75% of the sample.

The data stem from a study of blood T cell repertoires in COVID-19 (dated by TCRdb to about 2020). Background on the whole study: Samples covering the acute and convalescent phases of COVID-19 were provided by collaborators in the United States, Italy and Spain. Samples were obtained from the ongoing ImmuneRACE study (first 160 participants) and from roughly 1,300 subjects provided by 6 global collaborators. The repertoires were released in a freely available public database intended as a resource for research on the immune response to SARS-CoV-2. Deeply sampled blood TCRbeta repertoires from subjects exposed to, actively infected with, or recovered from COVID-19 were included in the dataset. The material from the prospective study consisted of cDNA or gDNA derived from T cells, B-cell-depleted T cells, or PBMCs. Sample metadata almost always included a de-identified subject ID, COVID-19 status, age in years and sex. Where available, HLA class I and class II types were obtained from metadata supplied by the sample provider rather than from assay-based typing. Beyond this particular receptor, the publication reports: The amount of clinical and demographic metadata varied by source and participant and was provided uncurated.

Germline trimming: 6 bases from V, 6 bases from J; junction bases outside gene matches: 12. CDR1 and CDR2, looked up from the germline V gene, are MNHEY and SVGEGT. The CDR3 goes from the cysteine to the phenylalanine over 16 residues. Here the CDR3 DNA is all that survives: 48 bases in frame from base 1. The V gene is TRBV6-2 or TRBV6-3 and the J gene is TRBJ2-7; the junction holds 12 bases that match TRBD2. The clonotype was recovered from a woman of 80 years or more with acute or convalescent COVID-19. The sample was peripheral blood. DNA sequence: TGTGCCAGCAGCTTCCCGGCGGCTAGCGGGAGGGGCGAGCAGTACTTC. This is translated as CASSFPAASGRGEQYF.